This TCR beta chain was identified in a study of cytomegalovirus exposure and HLA in healthy donors. Study conclusions and caveats: The study flagged around 160 TCR beta chains as cytomegalovirus-associated.

Germline V CDR1 and CDR2: SGHRS, YFSETQ. V dropped 1 base and J dropped 0 bases, with 7 bases sitting between them. This CDR3 spans 14 amino acids. Turning to this clone: What it recognizes is unknown.

The PCR ran on 60 Vbeta and 13 Jbeta primers. Repertoires were generated with immunoSEQ multiplex PCR, while TCRdb's copy carries only in-frame clones and drops some. The sample shows a few hundred thousand clones, about 81% of them seen only once. The TCR was taken from an older woman in good health and CMV-seropositive. The chain employs TRBV5-1 and TRBJ1-2; D gene unclear. Sample: PBMCs. CDR3 DNA: TGCGCCAGCAGCTTGTCTAGCGCTAACTATGGCTACACCTTC. Its translation: CASSLSSANYGYTF.